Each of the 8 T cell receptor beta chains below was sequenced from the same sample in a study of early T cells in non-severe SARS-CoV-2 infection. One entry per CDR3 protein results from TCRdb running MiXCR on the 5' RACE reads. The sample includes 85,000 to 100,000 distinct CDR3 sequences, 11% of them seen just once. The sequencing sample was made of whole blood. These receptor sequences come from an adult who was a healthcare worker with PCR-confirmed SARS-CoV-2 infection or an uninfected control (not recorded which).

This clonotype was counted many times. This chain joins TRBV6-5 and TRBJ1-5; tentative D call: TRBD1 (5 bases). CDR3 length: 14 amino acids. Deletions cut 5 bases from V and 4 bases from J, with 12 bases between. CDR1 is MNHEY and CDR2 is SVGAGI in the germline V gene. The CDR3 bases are TGTGCCAGCAGTACCGGTCAGGGTAATCAGCCCCAGCATTTT. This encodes CASSTGQGNQPQHF.

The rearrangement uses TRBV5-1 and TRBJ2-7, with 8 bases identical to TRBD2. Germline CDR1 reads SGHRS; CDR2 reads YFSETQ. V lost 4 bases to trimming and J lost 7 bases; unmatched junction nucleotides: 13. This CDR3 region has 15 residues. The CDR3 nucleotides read TGCGCCAGCAGCACCAACTCCGGCGGGGGGTATGAGCAGTACTTC. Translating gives CASSTNSGGGYEQYF.

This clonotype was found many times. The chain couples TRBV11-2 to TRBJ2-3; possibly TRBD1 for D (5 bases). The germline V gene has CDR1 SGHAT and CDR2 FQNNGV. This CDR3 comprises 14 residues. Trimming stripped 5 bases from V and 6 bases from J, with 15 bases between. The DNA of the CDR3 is TGTGCCAGCAGCCGTGCATCAGGGCGGGATACGCAGTATTTT. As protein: CASSRASGRDTQYF. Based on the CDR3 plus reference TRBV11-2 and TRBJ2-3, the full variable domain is EAGVAQSPRYKIIEKRQSVAFWCNPISGHATLYWYQQILGQGPKLLIQFQNNGVVDDSQLPKDRFSAERLKGVDSTLKIQPAKLEDSAVYLCASSRASGRDTQYFGPGTRLTVL.

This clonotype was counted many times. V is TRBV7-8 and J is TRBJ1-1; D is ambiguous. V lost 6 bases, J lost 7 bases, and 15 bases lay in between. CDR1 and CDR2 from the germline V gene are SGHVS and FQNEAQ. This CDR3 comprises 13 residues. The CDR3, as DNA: TGTGCCAGCAGAACCCGGGGAAGGATTGAAGCTTTCTTT. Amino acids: CASRTRGRIEAFF.

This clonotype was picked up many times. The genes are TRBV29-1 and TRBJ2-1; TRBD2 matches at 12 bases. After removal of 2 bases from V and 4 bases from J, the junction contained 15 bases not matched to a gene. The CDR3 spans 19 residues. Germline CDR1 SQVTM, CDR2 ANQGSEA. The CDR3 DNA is TGCAGCGTTGAACCCACGGGGCCTAGCGGGAGGGATCAATACAATGAGCAGTTCTTC. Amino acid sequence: CSVEPTGPSGRDQYNEQFF.

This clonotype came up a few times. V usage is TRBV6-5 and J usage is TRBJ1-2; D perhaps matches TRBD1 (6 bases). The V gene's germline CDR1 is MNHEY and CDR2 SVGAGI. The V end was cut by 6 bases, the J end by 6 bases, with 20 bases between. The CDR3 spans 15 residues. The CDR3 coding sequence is TGTGCCAGCAGCCGTCGCAGGGACACCCAGAATGGCTACACCTTC. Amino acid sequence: CASSRRRDTQNGYTF.

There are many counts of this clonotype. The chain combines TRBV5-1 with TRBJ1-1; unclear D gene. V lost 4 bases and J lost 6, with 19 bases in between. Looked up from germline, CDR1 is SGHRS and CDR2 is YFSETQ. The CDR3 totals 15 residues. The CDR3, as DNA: TGCGCCAGCAGCCCAACCTCGACACCCTCCGCTGAAGCTTTCTTT. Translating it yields CASSPTSTPSAEAFF.

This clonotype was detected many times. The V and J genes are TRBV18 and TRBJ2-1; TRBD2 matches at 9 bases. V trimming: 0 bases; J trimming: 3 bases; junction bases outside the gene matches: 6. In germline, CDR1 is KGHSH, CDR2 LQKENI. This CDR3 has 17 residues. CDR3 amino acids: CASSPPVLAGNYNEQFF. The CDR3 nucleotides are TGTGCCAGCTCACCACCTGTTCTAGCGGGGAACTACAATGAGCAGTTCTTC.